This is a list of T cell receptor beta chains from one sample in a study of blood T cell repertoires in COVID-19. Measured with immunoSEQ multiplex PCR; TCRdb has only the in-frame clones, and not every one. Altogether more than 250,000 clones are present, 70% to 90% being singletons, with the ten largest covering roughly 2%. The sequencing sample was made of PBMCs or T cells enriched from blood (not recorded which). Receptor source: a man aged 25-45 years who had recovered from COVID-19. Each CDR3 is given with its conserved first and last residue. The order of the fields is D gene, V gene, clone size, J gene, CDR3 DNA, CDR3 protein. A D gene is named only where the DNA matches it firmly. Rows may omit the clone size; those that give it use once, few, many or a size class.

.	TRBV19	.	TRBJ2-3	TGTGCCAGTAGTAGCGGGCACTTCGGAGATACGCAGTATTTT	CASSSGHFGDTQYF
.	TRBV2	.	TRBJ2-4	TGTGCCAGCAGGGCCCGACAGAGCTTATTAAAAAACATTCAGTACTTC	CASRARQSLLKNIQYF
TRBD1	TRBV2	.	TRBJ1-6	TGTGCCAGCACACAGGGGGCGCTTTCGGTGTCACCCCTCCACTTT	CASTQGALSVSPLHF
.	TRBV7-2	.	TRBJ1-2	TGTGCCAGCAGCTTACTCAATCAGGGCTACACCTTC	CASSLLNQGYTF
.	TRBV7-2	once	TRBJ2-7	TGTGCCAGCAGCCGTCTAGCGCTTAGCTACGAGCAGTACTTC	CASSRLALSYEQYF
.	TRBV9	.	TRBJ2-3	TGTGCCAGCAGCGTTGCTAGGGGCTCGAGCACAGATACGCAGTATTTT	CASSVARGSSTDTQYF
.	TRBV21-1	.	TRBJ2-1	TGTGCCAGCAGCAAAGTGGGGCCCCTAGGGGGGGGCAGGAATGAGCAGTTCTTC	CASSKVGPLGGGRNEQFF
TRBD1	TRBV2	.	TRBJ1-2	TGTGCCAGCAGGGAGCGACAGGGGAACTATGGCTACACCTTC	CASRERQGNYGYTF
TRBD1	TRBV19	.	TRBJ1-5	TGTGCCAGTAGCGACAGGGAAGGACAGCCCCAGCATTTT	CASSDREGQPQHF
.	TRBV27	.	TRBJ1-5	TGTGCCAGCAGTTTAAAGTTGGGGAGCCTAGGGCCCCAGCATTTT	CASSLKLGSLGPQHF
.	TRBV18	.	TRBJ1-4	TGTGCCAGCTCACCAGAGGTCGGGGGAACTAATGAAAAACTGTTTTTT	CASSPEVGGTNEKLFF
.	TRBV4-3	.	TRBJ1-3	TGCGCCAGCAGCCAACAGACAGTTAACTCTGGAAACACCATATATTTT	CASSQQTVNSGNTIYF
.	TRBV6-5	.	TRBJ1-1	TGTGCCAGCAGTTACTTCGATGGCAACACTGAAGCTTTCTTT	CASSYFDGNTEAFF
.	TRBV2	once	TRBJ2-7	TGTGCCAGCAGTGACGGACGGTGGACAATTTACGAGCAGTACTTC	CASSDGRWTIYEQYF
TRBD1	TRBV2	.	TRBJ2-7	TGTGCCAGCATGGGACAGGGCCCCTTATTGTACTTC	CASMGQGPLLYF
.	TRBV7-8	.	TRBJ1-3	TGTGCCAGCAGCCAAAGGGAGGGGGGCGGAAACACCATATATTTT	CASSQREGGGNTIYF
TRBD2	TRBV5-5	.	TRBJ2-1	TGTGCCAGCAGGCGGGCGGGAGGGACCTACAATGAGCAGTTCTTC	CASRRAGGTYNEQFF
TRBD2	TRBV6-4	many	TRBJ2-3	TGTGCCAGCAGTAGCGGGGGGGCCACAGATACGCAGTATTTT	CASSSGGATDTQYF
.	TRBV30	.	TRBJ1-1	TGTGCCTGGAGTCCCAGAATGAACACTGAAGCTTTCTTT	CAWSPRMNTEAFF
.	TRBV2	few	TRBJ1-1	TGTGCCGGCGAAACCGTGGGCGACGAAGCTTTCTTT	CAGETVGDEAFF
.	TRBV29-1	.	TRBJ1-5	TGCAGCGCCGCAGGGGTAGGTCAGCCCCAGCATTTT	CSAAGVGQPQHF
.	TRBV2	.	TRBJ1-2	TGTGCCAGCAGTGTTAACCAGGCACGCTTC	CASSVNQARF
.	TRBV6-5	.	TRBJ1-6	TGTGCCAGCAGTTATCGGGGGGATAATTCACCCCTCCACTTT	CASSYRGDNSPLHF
.	TRBV19	.	TRBJ1-1	TGTGCCAGTAGTATCCCAACAGGATCCTGGGCTGAAGCTTTCTTT	CASSIPTGSWAEAFF
TRBD1	TRBV3-1/TRBV3-2	few	TRBJ1-2	TGTGCCAGCAGCCAGACAGGGGGCGGGAACTATGGCTACACCTTC	CASSQTGGGNYGYTF
.	TRBV9	.	TRBJ1-1	TGTGCCAGCAGCCCAACAGCGAACACTGAAGCTTTCTTT	CASSPTANTEAFF
.	TRBV6-2/TRBV6-3	.	TRBJ1-5	TGTGCCAGCAGTTACCGGGAAACCATCGGGCCCCAGCATTTT	CASSYRETIGPQHF
.	TRBV6-4	.	TRBJ2-2	TGTGCCAGCAGACCACAACGGAACACCGGGGAGCTGTTTTTT	CASRPQRNTGELFF
.	TRBV10-2	.	TRBJ1-6	TGCGCCAGCAACCTCGGGGATAATTCACCCCTCCACTTT	CASNLGDNSPLHF
.	TRBV7-9	.	TRBJ2-7	TGTGCCAGCAGCCTACGGGGAGAGCAGTACTTC	CASSLRGEQYF
TRBD1	TRBV2	.	TRBJ1-2	TGTGCCAGCAGATCTACAGGGGAACTTGGCTACACCTTC	CASRSTGELGYTF
.	TRBV7-2	.	TRBJ2-6	TGTGCCAGCACCGTAGACAGCTCTGGGGCCAACGTCCTGACTTTC	CASTVDSSGANVLTF
.	TRBV4-1	.	TRBJ2-3	TGCGCCAGCAGCCAAGCGGTTCAGGCCTCGAATACGCAGTATTTT	CASSQAVQASNTQYF
.	TRBV5-1	.	TRBJ1-1	TGCGCCAGCAGCTTGACAGGAGAAACTGAAGCTTTCTTT	CASSLTGETEAFF
TRBD2	TRBV25-1	.	TRBJ2-3	TGTGCCAGCAGTAGCGGGGGGTTTAGCACAGATACGCAGTATTTT	CASSSGGFSTDTQYF
.	TRBV2	.	TRBJ2-1	TGTGCCAGCAGTCTGGAGCAGTTCTTC	CASSLEQFF
.	TRBV5-1	few	TRBJ2-7	TGCGCCAGCAGCTTGACGGCCAGGGCGTACGAGCAGTACTTC	CASSLTARAYEQYF
.	TRBV7-9	.	TRBJ1-4	TGTGCCAGCAGCTTGGGGGCTCAAAATGAAAAACTGTTTTTT	CASSLGAQNEKLFF
.	TRBV27	once	TRBJ2-3	TGTGCCAGCACACCGGGGGGCTTAGATACGCAGTATTTT	CASTPGGLDTQYF
.	TRBV30	.	TRBJ2-1	TGTGCCTGGAGGGCTGCCAGGAATGAGCAGTTCTTC	CAWRAARNEQFF
.	TRBV18	.	TRBJ2-2	TGTGCCAGCTCATTAGCCAGGGGAAACACCGGGGAGCTGTTTTTT	CASSLARGNTGELFF